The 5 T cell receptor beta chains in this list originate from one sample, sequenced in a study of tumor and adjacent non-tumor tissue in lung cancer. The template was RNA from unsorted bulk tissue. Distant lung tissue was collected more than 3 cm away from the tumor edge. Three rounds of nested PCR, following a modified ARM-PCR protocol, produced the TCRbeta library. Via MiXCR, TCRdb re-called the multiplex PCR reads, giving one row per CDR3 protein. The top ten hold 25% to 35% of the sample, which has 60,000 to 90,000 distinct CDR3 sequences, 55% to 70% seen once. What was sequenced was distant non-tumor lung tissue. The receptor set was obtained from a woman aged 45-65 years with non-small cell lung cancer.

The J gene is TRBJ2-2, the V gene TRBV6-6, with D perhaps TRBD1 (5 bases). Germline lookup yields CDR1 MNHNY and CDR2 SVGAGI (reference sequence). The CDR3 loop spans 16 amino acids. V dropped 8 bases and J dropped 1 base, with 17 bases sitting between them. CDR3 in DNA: TGTGCCAGCTATTTGTGGGGCTACCTGAACACCGGGGAGCTGTTTTTT. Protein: CASYLWGYLNTGELFF.

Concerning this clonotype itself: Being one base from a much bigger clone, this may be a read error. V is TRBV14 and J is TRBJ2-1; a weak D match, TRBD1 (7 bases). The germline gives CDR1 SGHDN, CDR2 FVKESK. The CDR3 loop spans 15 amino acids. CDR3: CASSQPSGGRNVQFF. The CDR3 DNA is TGTGCCAGCAGCCAACCCTCAGGGGGGAGGAATGTGCAGTTCTTC. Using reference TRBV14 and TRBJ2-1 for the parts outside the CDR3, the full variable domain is EAGVTQFPSHSVIEKGQTVTLRCDPISGHDNLYWYRRVMGKEIKFLLHFVKESKQDESGMPNNRFLAERTGGTYSTLKVQPAELEDSGVYFCASSQPSGGRNVQFFGPGTRLTVL.

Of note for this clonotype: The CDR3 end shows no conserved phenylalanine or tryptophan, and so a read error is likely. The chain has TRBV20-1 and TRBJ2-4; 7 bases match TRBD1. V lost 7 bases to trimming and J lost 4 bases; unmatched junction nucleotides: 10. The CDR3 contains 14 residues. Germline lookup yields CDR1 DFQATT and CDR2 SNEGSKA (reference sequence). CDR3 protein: CSVPRTGIKNIQYL. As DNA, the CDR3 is TGCAGTGTCCCTCGGACAGGAATTAAAAACATTCAGTACTTA.

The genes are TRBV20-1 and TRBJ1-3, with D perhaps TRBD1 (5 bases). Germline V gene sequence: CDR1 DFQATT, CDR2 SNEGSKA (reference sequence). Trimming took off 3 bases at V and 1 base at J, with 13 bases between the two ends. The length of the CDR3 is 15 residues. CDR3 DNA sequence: TGCAGTGCTAGCATAGGGGCTGTGTCTGGAAACACCATATATTTT. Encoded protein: CSASIGAVSGNTIYF.

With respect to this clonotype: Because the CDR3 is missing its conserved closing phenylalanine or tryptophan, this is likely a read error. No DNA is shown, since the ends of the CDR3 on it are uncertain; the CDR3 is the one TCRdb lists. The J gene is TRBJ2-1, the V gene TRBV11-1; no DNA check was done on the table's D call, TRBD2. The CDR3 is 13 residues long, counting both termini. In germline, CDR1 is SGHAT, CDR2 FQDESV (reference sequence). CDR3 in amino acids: CASSIPPLDEHFY.